The following is a T cell receptor (beta chain) sequence with its context. Antigen specificity is unknown. The data are from a study of shared clonotypes between healthy human individuals. In the study overall: Three plates were used per donor for CD4 naive, three for CD4 memory, two for CD8 naive and one for CD8 memory. Study results and limitations: Naive subsets, compared against memory subsets, generally had larger estimated richness values.

The donors, healthy adults who were HIV-negative, had experienced no recent acute infections or vaccinations. Splitting of CD4+ cells produced CD45RA+ naive and CD45RA-negative memory subsets. TCRdb's copy holds only in-frame clones and misses some; the assay was immunoSEQ multiplex PCR. The sample lists over a million clones, approximately 96% occurring once. The germline V gene encodes CDR1 LNHDA and CDR2 SQIVND (reference sequence). Trimming cost V 5 bases and J 1 base, with 8 bases left between them. This CDR3 has 13 amino acids. The receptor's source is a young man in good health. Specimen: naive CD4+ T cells sorted from blood. This sample's subset: CD45RA+ positively selected. The V call is TRBV19, the J call TRBJ1-1; D unresolved. CDR3 sequence reads: CASSPPRNTEAFF. CDR3 nucleotide sequence: TGTGCCAGTAGTCCCCCGAGGAACACTGAAGCTTTCTTT.